The clone carrying this TCR beta chain has ten or more counts. Its cognate antigen is unknown. TCRdb reanalysed the PCR reads using MiXCR and keeps one entry per CDR3 protein. The sample includes more than 450,000 distinct CDR3 sequences, roughly 24% of them seen just once. The source of the sample is a study of molecular identifiers for immune sequencing clone quantification. Turning to the study itself: Within a replicate experiment, RNA obtained from either about 20,000 or 100,000 naive CD8 cells was divided into five aliquots, and four of those aliquots were then sequenced.

Study-wide results and caveats: Spiked Jurkat TCR RNA from one cell was reportedly detectable among fewer than 1.2 million naive cells.

The germline V and J ends were trimmed by 1 base and 1 base, with 13 bases remaining between them. The CDR3 sequence is 16 residues long. CDR1 and CDR2 from the germline V gene are MNHEY and SMNVEV (reference sequence). The sequencing input was naive CD8+ T cells from blood, with Jurkat cell RNA spiked in. Subset described: FACS-sorted CD8+CD4-CCR7+CD45RA+ naive T cells. The chain is built from TRBV27 and TRBJ1-1; the D gene is possibly TRBD1 (6 bases). This receptor was obtained from a human donor in good health. Some libraries in this study had Jurkat cell RNA spiked in. CDR3 sequence reads: CASSLLGVRGNTEAFF. For the CDR3, the DNA is TGTGCCAGCAGTTTATTGGGGGTCAGGGGGAACACTGAAGCTTTCTTT.